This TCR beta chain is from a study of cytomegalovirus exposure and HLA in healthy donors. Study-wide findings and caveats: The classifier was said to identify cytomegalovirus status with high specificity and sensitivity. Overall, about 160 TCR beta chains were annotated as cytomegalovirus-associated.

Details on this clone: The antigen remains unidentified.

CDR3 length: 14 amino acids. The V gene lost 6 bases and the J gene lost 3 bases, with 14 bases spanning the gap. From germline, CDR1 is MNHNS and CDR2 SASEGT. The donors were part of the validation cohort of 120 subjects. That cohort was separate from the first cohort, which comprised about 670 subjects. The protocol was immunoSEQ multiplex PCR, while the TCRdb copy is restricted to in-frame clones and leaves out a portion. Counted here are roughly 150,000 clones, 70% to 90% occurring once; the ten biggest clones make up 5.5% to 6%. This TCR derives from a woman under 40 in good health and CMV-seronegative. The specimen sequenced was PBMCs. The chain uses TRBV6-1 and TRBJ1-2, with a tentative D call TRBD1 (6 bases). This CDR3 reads CASSGRGAYYGYTF. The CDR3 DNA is TGTGCCAGCAGCGGGCGGGGGGCCTACTATGGCTACACCTTC.